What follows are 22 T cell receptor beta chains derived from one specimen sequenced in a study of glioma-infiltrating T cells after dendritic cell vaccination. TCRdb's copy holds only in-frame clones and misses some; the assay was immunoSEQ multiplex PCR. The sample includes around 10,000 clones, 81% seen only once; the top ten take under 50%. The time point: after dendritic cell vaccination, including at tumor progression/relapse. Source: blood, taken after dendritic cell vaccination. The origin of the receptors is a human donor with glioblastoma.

The CDR3 sequence: CAISSSNQPQHF. The CDR3 DNA reads TGTGCCATCTCTTCTAGCAATCAGCCCCAGCATTTT. The chain joins TRBV10-3 to TRBJ1-5; no clear D gene. The germline CDR1 and CDR2 sequences are ENHRY and SYGVKD. V lost 8 bases and J lost 0, with 5 bases in between. The CDR3 contains 12 residues.

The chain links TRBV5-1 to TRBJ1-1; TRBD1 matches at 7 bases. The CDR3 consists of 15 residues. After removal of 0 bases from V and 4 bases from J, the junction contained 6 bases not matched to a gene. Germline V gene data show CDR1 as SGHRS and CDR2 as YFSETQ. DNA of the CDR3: TGCGCCAGCAGCTTGGTTTCGGGACAGCTCACTGAAGCTTTCTTT. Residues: CASSLVSGQLTEAFF.

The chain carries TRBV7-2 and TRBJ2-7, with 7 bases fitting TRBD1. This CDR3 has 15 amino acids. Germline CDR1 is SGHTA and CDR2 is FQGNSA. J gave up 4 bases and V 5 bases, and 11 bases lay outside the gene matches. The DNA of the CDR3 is TGTGCCAGCAGCCCTGCACCGGGACAGCGATACGAGCAGTACTTC. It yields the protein CASSPAPGQRYEQYF.

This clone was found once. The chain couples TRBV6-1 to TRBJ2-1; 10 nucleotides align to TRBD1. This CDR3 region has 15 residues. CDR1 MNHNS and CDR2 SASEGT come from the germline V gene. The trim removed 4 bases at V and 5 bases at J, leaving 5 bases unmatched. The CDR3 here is CASSVRDRGHNEQFF. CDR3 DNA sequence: TGTGCCAGCAGTGTCCGGGACAGGGGCCACAATGAGCAGTTCTTC.

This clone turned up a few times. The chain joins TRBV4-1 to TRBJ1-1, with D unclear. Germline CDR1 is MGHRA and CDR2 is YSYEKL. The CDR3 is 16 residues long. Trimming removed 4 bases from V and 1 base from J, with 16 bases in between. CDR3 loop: CASSPIGREKNTEAFF. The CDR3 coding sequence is TGCGCCAGCAGCCCTATCGGACGGGAAAAGAACACTGAAGCTTTCTTT.

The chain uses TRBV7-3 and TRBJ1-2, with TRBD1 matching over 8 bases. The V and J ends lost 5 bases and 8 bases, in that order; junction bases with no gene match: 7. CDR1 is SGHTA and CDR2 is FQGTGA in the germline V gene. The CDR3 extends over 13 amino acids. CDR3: CASSPTGEGGYTF. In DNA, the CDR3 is TGTGCCAGCAGCCCGACAGGGGAGGGAGGCTACACCTTC.

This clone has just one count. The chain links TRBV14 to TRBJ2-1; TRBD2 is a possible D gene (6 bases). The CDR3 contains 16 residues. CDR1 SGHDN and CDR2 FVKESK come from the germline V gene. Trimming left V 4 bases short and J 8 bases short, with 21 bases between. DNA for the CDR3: TGTGCCAGCAGCCCTTTTCGCACCGGGAGAAGCGATGAGCAGTTCTTC. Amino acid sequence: CASSPFRTGRSDEQFF. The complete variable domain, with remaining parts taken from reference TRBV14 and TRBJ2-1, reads EAGVTQFPSHSVIEKGQTVTLRCDPISGHDNLYWYRRVMGKEIKFLLHFVKESKQDESGMPNNRFLAERTGGTYSTLKVQPAELEDSGVYFCASSPFRTGRSDEQFFGPGTRLTVL.

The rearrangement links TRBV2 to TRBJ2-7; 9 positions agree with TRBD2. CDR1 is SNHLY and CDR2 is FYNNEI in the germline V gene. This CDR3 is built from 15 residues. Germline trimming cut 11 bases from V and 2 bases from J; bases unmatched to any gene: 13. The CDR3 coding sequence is TGTGCCGGCAAGGATGGGACTAGCATCACCTACGAGCAGTACTTC. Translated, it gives CAGKDGTSITYEQYF.

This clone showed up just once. The DNA for the CDR3 is TGTGCAAGTCGCTTAGCTCAGGTCCGGGAGGGGGAGACCCAGTACTTC. Protein sequence: CASRLAQVREGETQYF. The V and J genes are TRBV12-2 and TRBJ2-5; the table names TRBD2, a call not compared with the DNA. TRBV12-2 is recorded as a pseudogene. The CDR3 has 16 amino acids.

The CDR3 nucleotides are TGTGCCAGCAGTGACTCATTAGGGGGCACAGATACGCAGTATTTT. It codes for CASSDSLGGTDTQYF. The chain carries TRBV6-4 and TRBJ2-3; weak D call: TRBD1 (5 bases). CDR1 and CDR2 from the germline V gene are MRHNA and SNTAGT. The CDR3 is 15 residues long. The germline V and J ends were trimmed by 0 bases and 1 base, with 8 bases remaining between them.

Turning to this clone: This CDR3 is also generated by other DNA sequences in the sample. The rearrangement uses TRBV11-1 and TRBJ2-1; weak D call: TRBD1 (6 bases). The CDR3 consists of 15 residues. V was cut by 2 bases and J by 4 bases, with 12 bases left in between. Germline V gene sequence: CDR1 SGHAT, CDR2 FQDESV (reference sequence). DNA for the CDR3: TGTGCCAGCAGCTTAAACCAACAGGGATACAATGAGCAGTTCTTC. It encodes CASSLNQQGYNEQFF.

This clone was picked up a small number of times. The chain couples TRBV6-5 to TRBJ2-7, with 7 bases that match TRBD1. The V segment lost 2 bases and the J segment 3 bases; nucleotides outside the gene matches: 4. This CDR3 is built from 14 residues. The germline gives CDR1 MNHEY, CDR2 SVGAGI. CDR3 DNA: TGTGCCAGCAGTTACCCGGGACAGCACTACGAGCAGTACTTC. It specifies CASSYPGQHYEQYF.

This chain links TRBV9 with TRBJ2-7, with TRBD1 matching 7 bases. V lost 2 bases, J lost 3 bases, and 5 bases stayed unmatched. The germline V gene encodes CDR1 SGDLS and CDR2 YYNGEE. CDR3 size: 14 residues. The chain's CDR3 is CASSVSGTDYEQYF. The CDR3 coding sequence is TGTGCCAGCAGCGTCTCCGGGACAGACTACGAGCAGTACTTC.

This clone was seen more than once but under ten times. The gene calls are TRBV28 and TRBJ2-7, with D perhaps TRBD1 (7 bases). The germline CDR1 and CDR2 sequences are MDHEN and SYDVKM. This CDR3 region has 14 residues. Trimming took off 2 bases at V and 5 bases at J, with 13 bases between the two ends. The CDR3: CASSLGGGGHEQYF. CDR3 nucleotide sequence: TGTGCCAGCAGTTTAGGAGGGGGCGGCCACGAGCAGTACTTC.

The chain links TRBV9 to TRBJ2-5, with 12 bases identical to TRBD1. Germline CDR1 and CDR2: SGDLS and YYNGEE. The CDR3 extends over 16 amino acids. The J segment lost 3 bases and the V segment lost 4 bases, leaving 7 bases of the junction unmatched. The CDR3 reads CASSPGGTGGEETQYF. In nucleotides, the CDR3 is TGTGCCAGCAGCCCCGGGGGGACAGGGGGCGAAGAGACCCAGTACTTC.

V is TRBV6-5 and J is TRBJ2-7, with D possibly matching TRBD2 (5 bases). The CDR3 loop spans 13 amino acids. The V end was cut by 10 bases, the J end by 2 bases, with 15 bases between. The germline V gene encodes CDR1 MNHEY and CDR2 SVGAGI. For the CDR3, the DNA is TGTGCCACCCTGGGGAGCGCAGCCTACGAGCAGTACTTC. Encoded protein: CATLGSAAYEQYF.

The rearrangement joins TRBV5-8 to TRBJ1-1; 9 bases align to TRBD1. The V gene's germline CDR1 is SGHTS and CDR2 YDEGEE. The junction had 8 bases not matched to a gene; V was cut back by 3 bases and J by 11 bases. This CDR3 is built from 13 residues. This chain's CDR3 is CASSSRDRERAFF. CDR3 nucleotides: TGTGCCAGCAGCTCCCGGGACAGGGAAAGGGCTTTCTTT. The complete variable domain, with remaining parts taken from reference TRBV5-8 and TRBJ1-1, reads EAGVTQSPTHLIKTRGQQATLRCSPISGHTSVYWYQQALGLGLQFLLWYDEGEERNRGNFPPRFSGRQFPNYSSELNVNALELEDSALYLCASSSRDRERAFFGQGTRLTVV.

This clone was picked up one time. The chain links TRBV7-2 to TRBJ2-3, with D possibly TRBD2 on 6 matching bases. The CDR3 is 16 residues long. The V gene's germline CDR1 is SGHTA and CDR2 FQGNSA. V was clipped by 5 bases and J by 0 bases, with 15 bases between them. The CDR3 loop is CASSPLGTRSTDTQYF. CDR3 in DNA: TGTGCCAGCAGCCCATTGGGGACTCGTAGCACAGATACGCAGTATTTT.

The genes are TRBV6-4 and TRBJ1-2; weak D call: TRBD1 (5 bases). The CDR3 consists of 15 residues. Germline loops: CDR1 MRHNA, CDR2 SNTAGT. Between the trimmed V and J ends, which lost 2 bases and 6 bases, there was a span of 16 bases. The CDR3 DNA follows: TGTGCCAGCAGTGACGAGGTTTGGGGGAGGCATGGCTACACCTTC. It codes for CASSDEVWGRHGYTF.

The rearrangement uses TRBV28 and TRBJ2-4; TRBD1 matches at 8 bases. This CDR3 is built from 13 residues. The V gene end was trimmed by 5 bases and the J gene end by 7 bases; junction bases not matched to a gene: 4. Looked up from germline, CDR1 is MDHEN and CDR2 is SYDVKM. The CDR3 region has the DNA TGTGCCAGCAGTGAGACAGGGGTGAACATTCAGTACTTC. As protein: CASSETGVNIQYF.

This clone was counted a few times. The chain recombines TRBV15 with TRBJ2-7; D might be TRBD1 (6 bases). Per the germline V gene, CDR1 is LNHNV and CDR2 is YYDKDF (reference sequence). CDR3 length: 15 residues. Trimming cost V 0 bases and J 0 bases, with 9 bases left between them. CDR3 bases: TGTGCCACCAGCAGAGATACACAGGGCTCCTACGAGCAGTACTTC. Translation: CATSRDTQGSYEQYF. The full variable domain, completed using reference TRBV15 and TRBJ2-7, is DAMVIQNPRYQVTQFGKPVTLSCSQTLNHNVMYWYQQKSSQAPKLLFHYYDKDFNNEADTPDNFQSRRPNTSFCFLDIRSPGLGDTAMYLCATSRDTQGSYEQYFGPGTRLTVT.

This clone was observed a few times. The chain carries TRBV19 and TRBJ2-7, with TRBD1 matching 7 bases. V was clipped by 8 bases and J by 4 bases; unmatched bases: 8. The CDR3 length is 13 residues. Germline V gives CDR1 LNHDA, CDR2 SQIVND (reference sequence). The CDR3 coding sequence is TGTGCCAGTGCCGACGGGACAGATTACGAGCAGTACTTC. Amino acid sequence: CASADGTDYEQYF.